The rows below give T cell receptor beta chains drawn from one sample of a study of blood T cell repertoires in COVID-19. This table comes from immunoSEQ multiplex PCR, and its TCRdb copy is limited to in-frame clones, with some not included. The repertoire holds roughly 410,000 clones, with 80% to 90% as singletons. Sequenced sample: peripheral blood. Every receptor here comes from a man aged 35 to 55 with acute or convalescent COVID-19. Both conserved end residues are part of each CDR3. Fields, in order: clone size, V gene, J gene, D gene, CDR3 DNA, CDR3 protein. The D gene is left open where the match is weak. Clone size is not always given. Where it is, it says once, few, many or a class for expanded clones.

abundance: once; v_gene: TRBV28; j_gene: TRBJ1-1; d_gene: -; CDR3nt: TGTGCCAGCAAACCCCTGGGGCTGGGCACTGAAGCTTTCTTT; CDR3aa: CASKPLGLGTEAFF
abundance: -; v_gene: TRBV6-5; j_gene: TRBJ1-1; d_gene: -; CDR3nt: TGTGCCAGCAGCCCAGGTCAACCAGCTTTCTTT; CDR3aa: CASSPGQPAFF
abundance: -; v_gene: TRBV12-5; j_gene: TRBJ1-6; d_gene: TRBD1; CDR3nt: TGTGCTAGTGGTTTCATAAACCGGGACAGGGGGCGTGGGGCCTATAATTCACCCCTCCACTTT; CDR3aa: CASGFINRDRGRGAYNSPLHF
abundance: -; v_gene: TRBV4-3; j_gene: TRBJ1-4; d_gene: -; CDR3nt: TGCGCCAGCAGCCCGAGGGGGGGGCCCAGTAATGAAAAACTGTTTTTT; CDR3aa: CASSPRGGPSNEKLFF
abundance: -; v_gene: TRBV12-3/TRBV12-4; j_gene: TRBJ1-4; d_gene: -; CDR3nt: TGTGCCAGCGGGGACCGGGGGAATGAAAAACTGTTTTTT; CDR3aa: CASGDRGNEKLFF
abundance: -; v_gene: TRBV27; j_gene: TRBJ2-7; d_gene: TRBD2; CDR3nt: TGTGCCAGCAGTTGGGGGGGTGGCGGGAGATACGAGCAGTACTTC; CDR3aa: CASSWGGGGRYEQYF
abundance: -; v_gene: TRBV5-1; j_gene: TRBJ1-1; d_gene: TRBD1; CDR3nt: TGCGCCAGCAGTTACGCCGGGACAGTATCTAACACTGAAGCTTTCTTT; CDR3aa: CASSYAGTVSNTEAFF
abundance: -; v_gene: TRBV10-3; j_gene: TRBJ2-5; d_gene: -; CDR3nt: TGTGCCATCAGTCCCTCTAGCGCTCAAGAGACCCAGTACTTC; CDR3aa: CAISPSSAQETQYF
abundance: -; v_gene: TRBV5-8; j_gene: TRBJ2-5; d_gene: TRBD1; CDR3nt: TGTGCCAGCAGCTACCGGGACAGAAGGAAAGAGACCCAGTACTTC; CDR3aa: CASSYRDRRKETQYF
abundance: -; v_gene: TRBV6-5; j_gene: TRBJ1-4; d_gene: -; CDR3nt: TGTGCCAGCAGGGGACACCCGGCACGGGAAAAACTGTTTTTT; CDR3aa: CASRGHPAREKLFF
abundance: -; v_gene: TRBV28; j_gene: TRBJ2-7; d_gene: -; CDR3nt: TGTGCCAGCAGTTCTACCGACACGGTGTACGAGCAGTACTTC; CDR3aa: CASSSTDTVYEQYF
abundance: -; v_gene: TRBV10-1; j_gene: TRBJ2-2; d_gene: -; CDR3nt: TGCGCCAGCAGTGGATCGGTGTACACCGGGGAGCTGTTTTTT; CDR3aa: CASSGSVYTGELFF
abundance: -; v_gene: TRBV18; j_gene: TRBJ1-3; d_gene: TRBD1; CDR3nt: TGTGCCAGCTCACCATATTCCGGGACAGTGCTCTCTGGAAACACCATATATTTT; CDR3aa: CASSPYSGTVLSGNTIYF
abundance: -; v_gene: TRBV30; j_gene: TRBJ1-4; d_gene: TRBD1; CDR3nt: TGTGCCTGGAACCGGGACAGTCCTAATGAAAAACTGTTTTTT; CDR3aa: CAWNRDSPNEKLFF
abundance: -; v_gene: TRBV12-3/TRBV12-4; j_gene: TRBJ2-1; d_gene: -; CDR3nt: TGTGCCAGCAGTTTTGGTTCACAGGTCCGGTTCTTC; CDR3aa: CASSFGSQVRFF
abundance: -; v_gene: TRBV28; j_gene: TRBJ2-3; d_gene: TRBD1; CDR3nt: TGTGCCAGCAGTAGCCGGACAACAGGGGGCATACCAGATACGCAGTATTTT; CDR3aa: CASSSRTTGGIPDTQYF
abundance: -; v_gene: TRBV5-1; j_gene: TRBJ2-5; d_gene: TRBD2; CDR3nt: TGCGCCAGCAGCTTGGGACGGGAGGGCCGGGAGACCCAGTACTTC; CDR3aa: CASSLGREGRETQYF
abundance: -; v_gene: TRBV10-3; j_gene: TRBJ1-2; d_gene: TRBD1; CDR3nt: TGTGCCATCCGGGACAGGGTTCCCTATGGCTACACCTTC; CDR3aa: CAIRDRVPYGYTF
abundance: -; v_gene: TRBV5-1; j_gene: TRBJ2-6; d_gene: -; CDR3nt: TGCGCCAGCAGCTTGAGGCGGGGGCCTGGGGCCAACGTCCTGACTTTC; CDR3aa: CASSLRRGPGANVLTF
abundance: -; v_gene: TRBV7-9; j_gene: TRBJ2-5; d_gene: -; CDR3nt: TGTGCCAGCAGCCACCCCCGGCTCACAGGGTCGGGAGAGACCCAGTACTTC; CDR3aa: CASSHPRLTGSGETQYF
abundance: -; v_gene: TRBV10-3; j_gene: TRBJ1-5; d_gene: TRBD1; CDR3nt: TGTGCCATCAGTGGGGACAGCCGCAATCAGCCCCAGCATTTT; CDR3aa: CAISGDSRNQPQHF
abundance: once; v_gene: TRBV19; j_gene: TRBJ1-2; d_gene: -; CDR3nt: TGTGCCAGTAGTTTCCAATCAGGGGTTGGCGGCTACACCTTC; CDR3aa: CASSFQSGVGGYTF
abundance: -; v_gene: TRBV27; j_gene: TRBJ2-1; d_gene: -; CDR3nt: TGTGCCAGCAGTCCTAAACTGGGGCCTCGACGGTCCAATGAGCAGTTCTTC; CDR3aa: CASSPKLGPRRSNEQFF
abundance: -; v_gene: TRBV11-3; j_gene: TRBJ2-2; d_gene: -; CDR3nt: TGTGCCAGCAGCCTCGGACAGTCCCCCGGGGAGCTGTTTTTT; CDR3aa: CASSLGQSPGELFF
abundance: once; v_gene: TRBV5-4; j_gene: TRBJ2-6; d_gene: -; CDR3nt: TGTGCCAGCAGCTTGGCAGGGTCTGGGGCCAACGTCCTGACTTTC; CDR3aa: CASSLAGSGANVLTF
abundance: -; v_gene: TRBV29-1; j_gene: TRBJ2-3; d_gene: TRBD2; CDR3nt: TGCAGCAAAGCTAGCGGGGGGAACACAGATACGCAGTATTTT; CDR3aa: CSKASGGNTDTQYF
abundance: -; v_gene: TRBV6-6; j_gene: TRBJ1-1; d_gene: TRBD1; CDR3nt: TGTGCCAGCAGTGATTACAGGGGTTCAGTCACTGAAGCTTTCTTT; CDR3aa: CASSDYRGSVTEAFF
abundance: -; v_gene: TRBV9; j_gene: TRBJ2-1; d_gene: -; CDR3nt: TGTGCCAGCAGCAACCGCAATACTTACAATGAGCAGTTCTTC; CDR3aa: CASSNRNTYNEQFF
abundance: -; v_gene: TRBV7-9; j_gene: TRBJ2-7; d_gene: -; CDR3nt: TGTGCCAGCAGCTTCCAGGTTACCTACGAGCAGTACTTC; CDR3aa: CASSFQVTYEQYF
abundance: once; v_gene: TRBV5-1; j_gene: TRBJ2-3; d_gene: TRBD2; CDR3nt: TGCGCCAGCAGCCTGACGGGACTAGGAGATACGCAGTATTTT; CDR3aa: CASSLTGLGDTQYF
abundance: -; v_gene: TRBV4-2; j_gene: TRBJ2-3; d_gene: -; CDR3nt: TGTGCCAGCAGCCAAGATGGAAGCGGAAGCAGTGATACGCAGTATTTT; CDR3aa: CASSQDGSGSSDTQYF
abundance: few; v_gene: TRBV6-6; j_gene: TRBJ1-1; d_gene: TRBD1; CDR3nt: TGTGCCAGCAGTTACTCCTACGGGACAGGGGGGACTGAAGCTTTCTTT; CDR3aa: CASSYSYGTGGTEAFF
abundance: -; v_gene: TRBV4-2; j_gene: TRBJ1-3; d_gene: TRBD1; CDR3nt: TGTGCCAGCAGCCCAGGACAGGGGGCTTACACCATATATTTT; CDR3aa: CASSPGQGAYTIYF
abundance: -; v_gene: TRBV30; j_gene: TRBJ1-6; d_gene: -; CDR3nt: TGTGCCTGGATCCCCTCGCAGGTCGGATCACCCCTCCACTTT; CDR3aa: CAWIPSQVGSPLHF
abundance: -; v_gene: TRBV19; j_gene: TRBJ2-3; d_gene: TRBD2; CDR3nt: TGTGCCAGTATTATTATAGCGGGGCGCACAGATACGCAGTATTTT; CDR3aa: CASIIIAGRTDTQYF
abundance: -; v_gene: TRBV4-3; j_gene: TRBJ2-1; d_gene: TRBD2; CDR3nt: TGCGCCAGCAGCGTTTCGGGAGGCTCCTACAATGAGCAGTTCTTC; CDR3aa: CASSVSGGSYNEQFF
abundance: -; v_gene: TRBV10-2; j_gene: TRBJ2-1; d_gene: -; CDR3nt: TGCGCCAGCAGTGAGTCGACAGTCGCTAGTTCCCACAATGAGCAGTTCTTC; CDR3aa: CASSESTVASSHNEQFF
abundance: -; v_gene: TRBV4-1; j_gene: TRBJ1-1; d_gene: -; CDR3nt: TGCGCCAGCAGCCAGACCGGGAAGAGCACTGAAGCTTTCTTT; CDR3aa: CASSQTGKSTEAFF
abundance: once; v_gene: TRBV9; j_gene: TRBJ2-4; d_gene: TRBD2; CDR3nt: TGTGCCAGCAGCGTAGGTGGTAGCGGGAGCAAAAACATTCAGTACTTC; CDR3aa: CASSVGGSGSKNIQYF
abundance: -; v_gene: TRBV11-1; j_gene: TRBJ1-2; d_gene: TRBD1; CDR3nt: TGTGCCAGCACCCTGGGACAGGGAGGAGGCTACACCTTC; CDR3aa: CASTLGQGGGYTF
abundance: once; v_gene: TRBV7-7; j_gene: TRBJ1-4; d_gene: -; CDR3nt: TGTGCTAGCAGCTTTAACCGGGGGAAGGGTGAAAAACTGTTTTTT; CDR3aa: CASSFNRGKGEKLFF
abundance: -; v_gene: TRBV6-5; j_gene: TRBJ2-5; d_gene: -; CDR3nt: TGTGCCAGCAGGAATTTTGAGACAGACCAAGAGACCCAGTACTTC; CDR3aa: CASRNFETDQETQYF
abundance: -; v_gene: TRBV25-1; j_gene: TRBJ1-1; d_gene: -; CDR3nt: TGTGCCAGCAGTGAATACCCCCCGGGGTTAAGCACTGAAGCTTTCTTT; CDR3aa: CASSEYPPGLSTEAFF